This TCR beta chain was recovered during a study of post-analysis software for immune sequencing data. Germline V gene sequence: CDR1 MGHDK, CDR2 SYGVNS. The J segment lost 7 bases and the V segment lost 3 bases, leaving 11 bases of the junction unmatched. This CDR3 region has 16 residues. Unique molecular identifiers had been added to the TCR beta cDNA libraries. TCRdb passed the PCR reads through MiXCR, listing each CDR3 protein once. The table shows 750,000 to 950,000 distinct CDR3 sequences, with approximately 53% occurring only once. Findings and caveats of the study: Patients used a few TRBV segments, including TRBV5-6, TRBV5-1 and TRBV20-1, more often than controls.

A note on this clonotype: Its antigen is unknown.

The clonotype comes from a girl aged 10-17 years with multiple sclerosis. The material sequenced was blood. This chain joins TRBV25-1 and TRBJ2-1; 8 bases align to TRBD1. CDR3 nucleotides: TGTGCCAGCAGTGACACCCAGGGGGCGCTGAATAATGAGCAGTTCTTC. Residues: CASSDTQGALNNEQFF. The full variable domain, its missing parts supplied by reference TRBV25-1 and TRBJ2-1, is EADIYQTPRYLVIGTGKKITLECSQTMGHDKMYWYQQDPGMELHLIHYSYGVNSTEKGDLSSESTVSRIRTEHFPLTLESARPSHTSQYLCASSDTQGALNNEQFFGPGTRLTVL.